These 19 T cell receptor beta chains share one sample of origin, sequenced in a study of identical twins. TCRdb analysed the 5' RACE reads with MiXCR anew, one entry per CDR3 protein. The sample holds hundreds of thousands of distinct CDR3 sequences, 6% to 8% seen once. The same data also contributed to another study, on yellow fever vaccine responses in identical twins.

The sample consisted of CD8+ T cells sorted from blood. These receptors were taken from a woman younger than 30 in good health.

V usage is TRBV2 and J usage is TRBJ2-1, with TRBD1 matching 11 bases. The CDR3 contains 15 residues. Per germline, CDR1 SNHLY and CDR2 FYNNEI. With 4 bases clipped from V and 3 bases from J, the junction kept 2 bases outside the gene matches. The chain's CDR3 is CASSGTGGDYNEQFF. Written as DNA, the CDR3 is TGTGCCAGCAGTGGGACAGGGGGCGACTACAATGAGCAGTTCTTC.

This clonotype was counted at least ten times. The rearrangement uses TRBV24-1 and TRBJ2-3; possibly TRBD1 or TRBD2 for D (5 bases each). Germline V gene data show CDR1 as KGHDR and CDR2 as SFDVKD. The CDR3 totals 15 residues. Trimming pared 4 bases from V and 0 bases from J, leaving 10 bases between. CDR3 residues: CATSEPWDSTDTQYF. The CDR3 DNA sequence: TGTGCCACCAGTGAACCCTGGGACAGCACAGATACGCAGTATTTT.

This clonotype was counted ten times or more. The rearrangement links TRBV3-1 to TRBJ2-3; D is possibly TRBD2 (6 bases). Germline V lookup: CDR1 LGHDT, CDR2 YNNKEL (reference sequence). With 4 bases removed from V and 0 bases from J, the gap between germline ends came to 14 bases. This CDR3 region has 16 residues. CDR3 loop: CASSPRTTSSTDTQYF. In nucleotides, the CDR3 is TGTGCCAGCAGCCCTCGGACTACTAGCAGCACAGATACGCAGTATTTT.

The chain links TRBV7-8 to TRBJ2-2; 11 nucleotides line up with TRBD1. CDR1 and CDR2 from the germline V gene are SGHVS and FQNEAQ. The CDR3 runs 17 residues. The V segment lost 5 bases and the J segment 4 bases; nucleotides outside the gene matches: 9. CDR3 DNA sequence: TGTGCCAGCAGCCCCCGGACAGGGGGCGCGGGCACCGGGGAGCTGTTTTTT. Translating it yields CASSPRTGGAGTGELFF.

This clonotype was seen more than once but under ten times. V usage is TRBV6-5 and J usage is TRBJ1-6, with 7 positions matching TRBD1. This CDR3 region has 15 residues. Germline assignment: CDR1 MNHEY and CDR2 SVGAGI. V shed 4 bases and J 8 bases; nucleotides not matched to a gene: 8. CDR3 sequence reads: CASSFTGVKDSPLHF. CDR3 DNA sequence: TGTGCCAGCAGTTTCACAGGGGTCAAGGATTCACCCCTCCACTTT.

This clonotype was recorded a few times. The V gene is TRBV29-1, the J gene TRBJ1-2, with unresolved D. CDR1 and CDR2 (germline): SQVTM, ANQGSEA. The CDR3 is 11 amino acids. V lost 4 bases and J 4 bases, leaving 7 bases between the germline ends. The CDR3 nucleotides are TGCAGCGTTGGCGGAAGCTATGGCTACACCTTC. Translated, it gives CSVGGSYGYTF.

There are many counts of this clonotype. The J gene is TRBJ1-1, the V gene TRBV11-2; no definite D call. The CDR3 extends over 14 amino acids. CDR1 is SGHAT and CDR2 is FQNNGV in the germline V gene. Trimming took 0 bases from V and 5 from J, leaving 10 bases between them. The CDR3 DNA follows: TGTGCCAGCAGCTTAGATGTAATGGGGACTGAAGCTTTCTTT. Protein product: CASSLDVMGTEAFF.

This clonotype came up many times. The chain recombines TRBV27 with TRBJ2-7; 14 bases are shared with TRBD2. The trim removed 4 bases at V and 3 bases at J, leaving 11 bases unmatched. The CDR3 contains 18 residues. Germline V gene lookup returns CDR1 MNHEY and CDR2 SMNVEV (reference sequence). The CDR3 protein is CASSSRDRGLAGDYEQYF. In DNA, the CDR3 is TGTGCCAGCAGTTCCCGGGACCGGGGACTAGCGGGAGACTACGAGCAGTACTTC.

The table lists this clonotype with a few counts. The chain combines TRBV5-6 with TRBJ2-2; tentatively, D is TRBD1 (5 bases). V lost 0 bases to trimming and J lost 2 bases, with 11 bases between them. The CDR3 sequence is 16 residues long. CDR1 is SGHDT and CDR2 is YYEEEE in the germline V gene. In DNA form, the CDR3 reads TGTGCCAGCAGCTTGGACCAGGGTGACAACACCGGGGAGCTGTTTTTT. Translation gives CASSLDQGDNTGELFF.

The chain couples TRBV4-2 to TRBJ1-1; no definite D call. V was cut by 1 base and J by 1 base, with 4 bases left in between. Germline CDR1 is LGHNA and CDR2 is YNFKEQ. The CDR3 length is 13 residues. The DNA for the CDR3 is TGTGCCAGCAGCCAAGCGCAGAACACTGAAGCTTTCTTT. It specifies CASSQAQNTEAFF.

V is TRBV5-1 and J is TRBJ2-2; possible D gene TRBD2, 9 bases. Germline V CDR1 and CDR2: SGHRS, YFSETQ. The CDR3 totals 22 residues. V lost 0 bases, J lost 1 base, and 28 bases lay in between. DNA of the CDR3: TGCGCCAGCAGCTTGGGACGCAGGGGGCGCGAGCCTAGCGGGAAGAACACCGGGGAGCTGTTTTTT. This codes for CASSLGRRGREPSGKNTGELFF.

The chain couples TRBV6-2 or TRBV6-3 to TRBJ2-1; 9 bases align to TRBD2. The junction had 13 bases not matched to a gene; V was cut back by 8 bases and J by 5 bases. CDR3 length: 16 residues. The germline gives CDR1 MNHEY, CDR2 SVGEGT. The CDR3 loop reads CASQSPGLAVHNEQFF. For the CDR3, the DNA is TGTGCCAGCCAATCACCGGGACTAGCTGTCCACAATGAGCAGTTCTTC.

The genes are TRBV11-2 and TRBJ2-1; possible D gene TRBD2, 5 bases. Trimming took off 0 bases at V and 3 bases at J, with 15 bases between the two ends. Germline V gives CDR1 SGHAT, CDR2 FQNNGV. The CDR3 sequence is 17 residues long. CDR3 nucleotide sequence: TGTGCCAGCAGCTTAGATGCGGCGCACGGACTCTACAATGAGCAGTTCTTC. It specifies CASSLDAAHGLYNEQFF.

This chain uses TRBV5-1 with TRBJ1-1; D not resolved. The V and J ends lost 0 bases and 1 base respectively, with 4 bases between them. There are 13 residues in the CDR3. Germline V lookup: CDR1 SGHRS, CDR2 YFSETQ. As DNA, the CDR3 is TGCGCCAGCAGCTTGGACCAGAACACTGAAGCTTTCTTT. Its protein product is CASSLDQNTEAFF.

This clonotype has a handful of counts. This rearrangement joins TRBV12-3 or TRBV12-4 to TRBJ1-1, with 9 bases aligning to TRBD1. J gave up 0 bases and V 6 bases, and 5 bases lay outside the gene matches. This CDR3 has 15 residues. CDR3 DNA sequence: TGTGCCAGCAGGGACGGACAGGGGATGAACACTGAAGCTTTCTTT. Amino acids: CASRDGQGMNTEAFF.

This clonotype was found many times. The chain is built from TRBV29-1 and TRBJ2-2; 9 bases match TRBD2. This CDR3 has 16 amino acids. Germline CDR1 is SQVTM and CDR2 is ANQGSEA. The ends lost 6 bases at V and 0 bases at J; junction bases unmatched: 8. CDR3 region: CSVRTSDNANTGELFF. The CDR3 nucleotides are TGCAGCGTGCGGACTAGCGACAACGCGAACACCGGGGAGCTGTTTTTT.

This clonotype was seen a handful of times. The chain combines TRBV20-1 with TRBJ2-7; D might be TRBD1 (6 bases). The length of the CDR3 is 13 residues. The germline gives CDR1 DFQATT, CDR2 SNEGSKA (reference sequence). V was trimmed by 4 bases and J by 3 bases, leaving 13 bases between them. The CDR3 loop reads CSATRQDHYEQYV. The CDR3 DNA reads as TGCAGTGCTACCAGACAGGATCACTACGAGCAGTACGTC.

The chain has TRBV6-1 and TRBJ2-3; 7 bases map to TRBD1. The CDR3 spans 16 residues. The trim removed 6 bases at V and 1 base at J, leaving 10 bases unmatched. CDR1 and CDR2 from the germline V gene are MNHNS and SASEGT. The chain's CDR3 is CASSSPTGDGTDTQYF. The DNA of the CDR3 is TGTGCCAGCAGCTCCCCTACAGGGGACGGCACAGATACGCAGTATTTT.

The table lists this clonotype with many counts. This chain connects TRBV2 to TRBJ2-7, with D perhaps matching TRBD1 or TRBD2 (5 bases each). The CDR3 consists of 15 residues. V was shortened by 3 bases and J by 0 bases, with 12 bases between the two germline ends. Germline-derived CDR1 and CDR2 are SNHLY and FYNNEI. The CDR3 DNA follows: TGTGCCAGCAGTGAGGGGACGTTCAGCTCCTACGAGCAGTACGTC. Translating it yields CASSEGTFSSYEQYV.